This TCR beta chain emerged from a study of CD8+ T cells in alopecia areata. In the study overall: In an open-label trial, patients got 5 to 10 mg tofacitinib twice daily.

It was cDNA, reverse transcribed from extracted RNA, that served as the sequencing template. Generated by immunoSEQ multiplex PCR, the TCRdb table keeps only in-frame clones and is missing some. The profile shows under 350,000 clones, nearly 60% of them singletons. The treatment here: oral pan-JAK inhibitor, 5-10 mg twice daily. This CDR3 spans 15 amino acids. Deletions cut 6 bases from V and 6 bases from J, with 19 bases between. Germline loops: CDR1 MNHEY, CDR2 SVGAGI. This sample comprised CD4+ T cells sorted from blood, obtained at week 24, from a patient treated with tofacitinib. V gene TRBV6-5 combines with J gene TRBJ2-3; tentative D call: TRBD2 (7 bases). This sequence originates from a human donor with alopecia areata. CDR3 loop: CASRARGAEDDTQYF. The CDR3 nucleotides are TGTGCCAGCAGAGCCCGGGGGGCCGAGGATGATACGCAGTATTTT.